This T cell receptor (beta chain) was captured by sequencing in a study of blood T cell repertoires in COVID-19. The recovered donors of Cohort 3 showed two negative PCRs, clearance, or symptom resolution. Germline CDR1 SGHDN, CDR2 FVKESK. Trimming left V 4 bases short and J 4 bases short, with 8 bases between. This CDR3 has 13 residues. Original processing methods: Estimated nucleated cell counts came from reference gene primer amplification. The table came from immunoSEQ multiplex PCR; TCRdb's copy has only in-frame clones and leaves some out. The D gene and trimming were derived from the DNA, and the V and J assignments and clone size from that table. The sample has approximately 300,000 clones, around 86% seen once.

Sequenced sample: PBMCs or T cells enriched from blood (not recorded which). The chain couples TRBV14 to TRBJ1-3; possibly TRBD1 for D (5 bases). The source is a man aged 55 to 70 who had recovered from COVID-19. The CDR3: CASSPGGGNTIYF. CDR3 nucleotide sequence: TGTGCCAGCAGCCCCGGGGGAGGAAACACCATATATTTT.